This is a list of T cell receptor beta chains from one sample in a study of T cell repertoires in cytomegalovirus infection. From the reads, TCRdb called clonotypes with MiXCR, one entry per CDR3 protein. The sample records roughly 320,000 distinct CDR3 sequences, around 9.1% being singletons. Sequencing was performed on PBMCs. The receptors here all came from a human donor in good health (CMV status not recorded). Some clones in this sample may be carry-over from other donors' samples. The CDR3 runs from the conserved cysteine through the conserved F or W. Each record gives: D gene, clone size, J gene, V gene, CDR3 DNA, CDR3 protein. The D gene is left open where the match is weak. Rows may omit the clone size; those that give it use once, few, many or a size class.

- | many | TRBJ2-4 | TRBV7-3 | TGTGCCAGCAGCTTAATACGGCTAGCCAAAAACATTCAGTACTTC | CASSLIRLAKNIQYF
- | few | TRBJ1-1 | TRBV6-6 | TGTGCCAGCAGGACCCGGACAGCAGGTGAAGCTTTCTTT | CASRTRTAGEAFF
- | many | TRBJ2-2 | TRBV7-2 | TGTGCCAGCAGCCCAGGGCCCGGGGAGCTGTTTTTT | CASSPGPGELFF
- | few | TRBJ1-2 | TRBV28 | TGTGCCAGCAGTCAGAGCGGACAAGACTTATTTCCAGACTTC | CASSQSGQDLFPDF
- | - | TRBJ1-3 | TRBV5-4 | TGTGCCAGCAGCCCTCGTTGGGGGGACGGAAACACCATATATTTT | CASSPRWGDGNTIYF
- | many | TRBJ2-7 | TRBV27 | TGTGCCAGCAGCCCTAAAACCGGGAGAATCTACGAGCAGTACTTC | CASSPKTGRIYEQYF
- | many | TRBJ2-1 | TRBV12-3/TRBV12-4 | TGTGCCAGCAGTTTATACGAGCGGGATGAGCAGTTCTTC | CASSLYERDEQFF
- | many | TRBJ2-7 | TRBV7-2 | TGTGCCAGCAGCTTAGACCTTCTCGAGCAGTACTTC | CASSLDLLEQYF
- | few | TRBJ1-1 | TRBV19 | TGTGCCAGTAGACAGGACTCGGGGACTGAAGCTTTCTTT | CASRQDSGTEAFF
TRBD1 | - | TRBJ1-1 | TRBV7-2 | TGTGCCAGCAGCCCCCAACAGGGGCTGAACACTGAAGCTTTCTTT | CASSPQQGLNTEAFF